This T cell receptor (beta chain) is drawn from a study of shared clonotypes between healthy human individuals. General observations from the study: Despite large depth, sorted-subset datasets appeared incompletely sequenced.

TCRdb's table, derived via immunoSEQ multiplex PCR, lists solely in-frame clones and lacks some. The sample records about 680,000 clones, roughly 70% being singletons. This clone was counted only a few times. Its matching antigen is unknown. There are 15 residues in the CDR3. Trimming cost V 1 base and J 8 bases, with 17 bases left between them. CDR1 is MGHRA and CDR2 is YSYEKL in the germline V gene. The V and J genes are TRBV4-1 and TRBJ1-2; a weak D match, TRBD1 (6 bases). The receptor's source is a woman in her thirties in good health. Sample: memory CD4+ T cells sorted from blood. Subset meaning: CD45RA-negative fraction. Written as DNA, the CDR3 is TGCGCCAGCAGCCAAGTGCAGGGGCCTTTGGGAGGCTACACCTTC. Translation: CASSQVQGPLGGYTF.